Listed here are 19 T cell receptor beta chains from one sample, sequenced in a study of radiation and T cells in renal cell carcinoma. TCRdb keeps only in-frame clones here, not all; method: immunoSEQ multiplex PCR. Found here are 150,000 or so clones, 88% of them singletons; the top ten hold over 9%. Stated time point: blood 4 weeks post-SBRT, at nephrectomy. The sample's treatment: 15 Gy SBRT to primary tumor, nephrectomy 4 weeks later. The input for sequencing was blood, taken from a patient whose treatment included radiotherapy and nephrectomy. The receptors were sampled from a woman in her fifties or sixties with renal cell carcinoma.

This clone was seen just once. The genes are TRBV6-1 and TRBJ2-2; D gene unclear. V lost 3 bases and J 4 bases, leaving 9 bases between the germline ends. The CDR3 sequence is 14 residues long. CDR1 and CDR2 (germline): MNHNS, SASEGT. CDR3 residues: CASSELVATGELFF. Here the CDR3 DNA reads TGTGCCAGCAGTGAGTTAGTCGCCACCGGGGAGCTGTTTTTT.

The CDR3 here is CASSLVTGGYNSPLHF. CDR3 sequence (DNA): TGTGCCAGCAGCTTAGTAACGGGGGGGTATAATTCACCCCTCCACTTT. The J gene is TRBJ1-6, the V gene TRBV11-2; maybe TRBD1 (5 bases). CDR1 and CDR2 (germline): SGHAT, FQNNGV. This CDR3 region has 16 residues. The V end was cut by 1 base, the J end by 4 bases, with 11 bases between.

The rearrangement joins TRBV5-1 to TRBJ2-6; D call uncertain. V was trimmed by 5 bases and J by 0 bases, leaving 9 bases between them. The germline CDR1 and CDR2 sequences are SGHRS and YFSETQ. The CDR3 sequence is 15 residues long. The chain's CDR3 is CASRPGYSGANVLTF. The CDR3 DNA follows: TGCGCCAGCAGACCGGGTTACTCTGGGGCCAACGTCCTGACTTTC.

The chain employs TRBV19 and TRBJ2-3, with TRBD2 identical over 8 bases. V shed 7 bases and J 5 bases; nucleotides not matched to a gene: 5. There are 13 residues in the CDR3. CDR1 and CDR2 (germline): LNHDA, SQIVND (reference sequence). For the CDR3, the DNA is TGTGCCAGTACCGGGGGGGCAAGAGATACGCAGTATTTT. It yields the protein CASTGGARDTQYF.

This clone has just a few counts. The CDR3 coding sequence is TGTGCCAGCAGCCTAAGTCGGGGGGGTGGGGAGACCCAGTACTTC. Encoded protein: CASSLSRGGGETQYF. The gene calls are TRBV6-5 and TRBJ2-5; 8 bases align to TRBD2. Germline assignment: CDR1 MNHEY and CDR2 SVGAGI. The CDR3 length is 15 residues. Trimming removed 6 bases from V and 5 bases from J; junction bases left unmatched: 11.

V usage is TRBV2 and J usage is TRBJ1-4; TRBD1 is a possible D gene (5 bases). V lost 5 bases to trimming and J lost 5 bases, with 9 bases between them. Germline lookup yields CDR1 SNHLY and CDR2 FYNNEI. The CDR3 totals 13 residues. This CDR3 is CASSRQNNEKLFF. CDR3 sequence (DNA): TGTGCCAGCAGTAGACAGAACAATGAAAAACTGTTTTTT.

The CDR3 loop reads CASSRALGERETQYF. Here the CDR3 DNA reads TGTGCCAGCTCCCGGGCCCTTGGGGAGAGGGAGACCCAGTACTTC. The chain is built from TRBV5-4 and TRBJ2-5; TRBD2 is a possible D gene (5 bases). Trimming removed 7 bases from V and 5 bases from J, with 21 bases in between. The CDR3 covers 15 residues. Germline CDR1 reads SGHNT; CDR2 reads YYREEE (reference sequence).

This clone was counted a few times. V and J are TRBV4-1 and TRBJ2-1; the D gene could be TRBD1 or TRBD2 (5 bases each). CDR1 and CDR2 (germline): MGHRA, YSYEKL. Trimming stripped 3 bases from V and 10 bases from J, with 10 bases between. The CDR3 covers 12 residues. The CDR3 bases are TGCGCCAGCAGCCAGCTGGGACGAGAGCAGTTCTTC. Translated: CASSQLGREQFF.

The chain carries TRBV6-6 and TRBJ2-5, with 7 positions matching TRBD2. The germline CDR1 and CDR2 sequences are MNHNY and SVGAGI (reference sequence). This CDR3 contains 12 residues. V lost 4 bases to trimming and J lost 4 bases; unmatched junction nucleotides: 0. The CDR3 region is CASSSGGETQYF. CDR3 nucleotide sequence: TGTGCCAGCAGTTCGGGGGGAGAGACCCAGTACTTC.

The chain joins TRBV5-1 to TRBJ2-4; TRBD1 matches at 9 bases. With 7 bases clipped from V and 3 bases from J, the junction kept 11 bases outside the gene matches. Germline values: CDR1 SGHRS, CDR2 YFSETQ. The CDR3 loop spans 16 amino acids. CDR3 protein: CASSRQGDFGKNIQYF. The CDR3, as DNA: TGCGCCAGCTCCCGACAGGGGGATTTTGGCAAAAACATTCAGTACTTC.

This chain joins TRBV7-8 and TRBJ1-6, with TRBD1 matching over 7 bases. J was trimmed by 7 bases and V by 3 bases; bases with no gene match: 3. This CDR3 comprises 14 residues. Germline V gives CDR1 SGHVS, CDR2 FQNEAQ. This chain's CDR3 is CASSFEGANSPLHF. The CDR3 nucleotides read TGTGCCAGCAGCTTTGAGGGGGCCAATTCACCCCTCCACTTT.

The V gene is TRBV6-1, the J gene TRBJ2-5; no clear D gene. The CDR3 is made up of 14 amino acids. The germline V gene encodes CDR1 MNHNS and CDR2 SASEGT. V was clipped by 4 bases and J by 1 base, with 10 bases between them. The CDR3 loop reads CASSALIFQETQYF. CDR3 DNA sequence: TGTGCCAGCAGTGCATTGATATTCCAAGAGACCCAGTACTTC.

With regard to this clone: The same CDR3 is also encoded by other DNA sequences in this sample. CDR3 amino acids: CSVGGTPTDTQYF. The DNA of the CDR3 is TGCAGCGTTGGAGGGACACCCACAGATACGCAGTATTTT. The chain recombines TRBV29-1 with TRBJ2-3; D is possibly TRBD1 (6 bases). Trimming cost V 4 bases and J 2 bases, with 10 bases left between them. CDR1 SQVTM and CDR2 ANQGSEA come from the germline V gene. The CDR3 covers 13 residues.

This rearrangement joins TRBV7-9 to TRBJ1-6, with a possible D match to TRBD1 (6 bases). V lost 1 base and J lost 10, with 11 bases in between. Germline V gives CDR1 SEHNR, CDR2 FQNEAQ (reference sequence). This CDR3 region has 14 residues. Written as DNA, the CDR3 is TGTGCCAGCAGCTTAGGCGTCAGGGGCTCACCCCTCCACTTT. It specifies CASSLGVRGSPLHF.

V and J are TRBV12-5 and TRBJ2-1, with TRBD2 matching 9 bases. Germline-derived CDR1 and CDR2 are LGHNT and FRNRAP. J lost 2 bases, V lost 0 bases, and 2 bases had no gene match. The CDR3 sequence is 16 residues long. The CDR3 protein is CASGLVAGGPYNEQFF. For the CDR3, the DNA is TGTGCTAGTGGTTTGGTAGCGGGGGGCCCCTACAATGAGCAGTTCTTC.

J is TRBJ2-1 and V is TRBV4-1, with a possible D match to TRBD1 (5 bases). CDR1 and CDR2 from the germline V gene are MGHRA and YSYEKL. V was trimmed by 2 bases and J by 3 bases, leaving 17 bases between them. CDR3 length: 17 residues. The CDR3 DNA follows: TGCGCCAGCAGCCAAACAGACAGCGCCCTCCTCTACAATGAGCAGTTCTTC. Protein: CASSQTDSALLYNEQFF.

The rearrangement uses TRBV7-8 and TRBJ1-2; 8 bases match TRBD1. The CDR3 sequence is 12 residues long. After removal of 8 bases from V and 3 bases from J, the junction contained 2 bases not matched to a gene. The germline V gene encodes CDR1 SGHVS and CDR2 FQNEAQ. Here the CDR3 DNA reads TGTGCCAGCTCGGACAGGGACTATGGCTACACCTTC. Translating gives CASSDRDYGYTF.

The genes are TRBV9 and TRBJ2-1; D is perhaps TRBD1 (5 bases). The CDR3 covers 16 residues. Trimming removed 0 bases from V and 4 bases from J, with 14 bases in between. Germline CDR1 reads SGDLS; CDR2 reads YYNGEE. DNA of the CDR3: TGTGCCAGCAGCGTAGCGGGTAGGGGTGGGTACAATGAGCAGTTCTTC. It translates to CASSVAGRGGYNEQFF.

CDR3: CSASREAGELFF. The CDR3, as DNA: TGCAGCGCGAGCAGGGAAGCCGGGGAGCTGTTTTTT. V gene TRBV29-1 combines with J gene TRBJ2-2, with D perhaps matching TRBD1 (5 bases). Deletions cut 7 bases from V and 6 bases from J, with 12 bases between. Germline V gene lookup returns CDR1 SQVTM and CDR2 ANQGSEA. This CDR3 comprises 12 residues.